Below, 5 T cell receptor beta chains from the same sample are listed, as sequenced in a study of cytomegalovirus exposure and HLA in healthy donors. The PCR contained 60 Vbeta and 13 Jbeta primers. Clones were read by immunoSEQ multiplex PCR, and TCRdb kept only the in-frame ones, dropping some. The sample has about 160,000 clones; 75% to 80% are singletons. Sequenced material: PBMCs. All receptors come from a woman in her forties in good health and CMV-seropositive.

Only a few counts were recorded for this clone. Here the CDR3 reads CASSYTENTEAFF. CDR3 bases: TGTGCCAGCAGTTACACAGAGAACACTGAAGCTTTCTTT. The rearrangement uses TRBV6-7 and TRBJ1-1; D unclear. TRBV6-7 is reported as an ORF; its role is uncertain. V was cut by 2 bases and J by 1 base, with 5 bases left in between. The CDR3 sequence is 13 residues long.

The chain links TRBV30 to TRBJ1-4; D is uncertain. The CDR3 has 13 amino acids. CDR1 and CDR2 from the germline V gene are GTSNPN and SVGIG (reference sequence). V was cut by 0 bases and J by 6 bases, with 8 bases left in between. The DNA for the CDR3 is TGTGCCTGGAGTGTTGGGCCGGATGAAAAACTGTTTTTT. Residues: CAWSVGPDEKLFF.

This rearrangement joins TRBV7-2 to TRBJ1-1; 8 bases are a match to TRBD1. The CDR3 has 15 amino acids. The germline gives CDR1 SGHTA, CDR2 FQGNSA. V shed 8 bases and J 1 base; nucleotides not matched to a gene: 9. This CDR3 is CASATGQGQNTEAFF. As DNA, the CDR3 is TGTGCCAGCGCTACCGGACAGGGCCAGAACACTGAAGCTTTCTTT.

This clone appeared once. The rearrangement joins TRBV27 to TRBJ1-2; 7 bases align to TRBD1. The CDR3 consists of 16 residues. Germline V CDR1 and CDR2: MNHEY, SMNVEV (reference sequence). The V and J ends lost 0 bases and 3 bases, in that order; junction bases with no gene match: 7. CDR3: CASSLSDGRGYYGYTF. Written as DNA, the CDR3 is TGTGCCAGCAGTTTATCTGACGGCAGGGGGTACTATGGCTACACCTTC.

The gene calls are TRBV5-6 and TRBJ2-7; a possible D gene is TRBD1 (5 bases). CDR1 and CDR2 (germline): SGHDT, YYEEEE. The CDR3 totals 15 residues. V lost 0 bases, J lost 3 bases, and 13 bases lay in between. The CDR3 DNA sequence: TGTGCCAGCAGCTTGGGATTGGGGCAGGGCTACGAGCAGTACTTC. The encoded protein is CASSLGLGQGYEQYF.